The source of this T cell receptor beta chain is a study of PD-1 blockade in classical Hodgkin lymphoma. Whole-study results and caveats: Relative to healthy donors, newly diagnosed patients reportedly had lower baseline TCR diversity, which was reported as lower still in relapsed/refractory patients. The drivers behind the repertoire differences, possibly disease activity or prior therapy, remain undefined.

Germline CDR1 is SGHTS and CDR2 is YDEGEE. Trimming took off 4 bases at V and 6 bases at J, with 15 bases between the two ends. This CDR3 is built from 14 residues. The data were produced by immunoSEQ multiplex PCR, yet TCRdb's version contains in-frame clones alone and is incomplete. The sample records roughly 70,000 clones, over 90% being singletons. As concerns this clone: What it binds is not known.

Noted time point: newly diagnosed, previously untreated cHL patient sample. The study compared against PBMCs from newly diagnosed, untreated classical Hodgkin lymphoma. The sequence was collected from a human donor with classical Hodgkin lymphoma. The sequenced sample consisted of peripheral blood mononuclear cells (PBMCs). This sequence joins TRBV5-8 and TRBJ2-3; possibly TRBD2 for D (5 bases). The CDR3 DNA sequence: TGTGCCAGCAGCGCAGGACTTTCCAGGGATACGCAGTATTTT. Protein: CASSAGLSRDTQYF.